Here is one T cell receptor beta chain with its context. The sample belongs to a study of T-cell reconstitution after alpha-beta-depleted transplantation in children. TCRbeta library preparation incorporated unique molecular identifiers. Each CDR3 protein is one row after TCRdb ran MiXCR on the PCR reads. Found here are a few hundred thousand distinct CDR3 sequences, more than 20% of them singletons; the top ten hold approximately 33%. J lost 5 bases, V lost 3 bases, and 3 bases had no gene match. In germline, CDR1 is ENHRY, CDR2 SYGVKD. The CDR3 consists of 14 residues. The sequence was obtained from a boy less than two years old with Wiskott-Aldrich syndrome, due to receive a stem cell transplant. The V gene is TRBV10-3, the J gene TRBJ2-2; the match to TRBD2 covers 7 bases. The starting material was PBMCs, obtained before TCRalphabeta/CD19-depleted stem cell transplant. This chain's CDR3 is CAISDVGRTGELFF. The CDR3 DNA reads TGTGCCATCAGTGACGTCGGGAGGACCGGGGAGCTGTTTTTT.